The sequence of this T cell receptor beta chain was determined in a study of blood T cell repertoires in COVID-19. Before being deemed recovered, Cohort 3 donors had two negative PCRs, clearance, or symptom resolution. This CDR3 spans 13 amino acids. Trimming removed 2 bases at V and 8 bases at J, with 12 bases between. Germline V lookup: CDR1 SGHTA, CDR2 FQGNSA. Using immunoSEQ multiplex PCR, the repertoire was profiled, and TCRdb retains in-frame clones only, with some absent. The profile covers roughly 170,000 clones, with around 82% appearing a single time and 15% to 20% taken by the ten largest.

This rearrangement joins TRBV7-2 to TRBJ1-2, with D perhaps matching TRBD1 (6 bases). Sequencing input: PBMCs or T cells enriched from blood (not recorded which). This receptor was identified in a man in his fifties or sixties who had recovered from COVID-19. In nucleotides, the CDR3 is TGTGCCAGCAGCTTAAGGGGGGGCAGGGGCTACACCTTC. Translating gives CASSLRGGRGYTF.